This record concerns one T cell receptor (beta chain) sequence. Its antigen remains unknown. This entry belongs to a study of T cell responses to AZD1222 COVID-19 vaccine. Study information: Second-dose schedules of about 4 or about 12 weeks were combined.

V shed 1 base and J 12 bases; nucleotides not matched to a gene: 9. Germline CDR1 is SQVTM and CDR2 is ANQGSEA. CDR3 length: 13 residues. Produced via immunoSEQ multiplex PCR; TCRdb's table is partial and in-frame only. Of 150,000 to 200,000 clones listed, 85% to 90% were seen once; the top ten hold around 5.5%. General study results and limits: Reports say nearly half of spike-specific TCRs go after unmutated variant regions. Among the donors, most were white British and more were female, and clonal diversity was possibly underestimated. Spike-specific TCR depth and breadth grew after two AZD1222 doses.

This chain connects TRBV29-1 to TRBJ1-2; 9 nucleotides line up with TRBD1. The sequence derives from an adult in good health. The source was peripheral blood, collected on day 0 of AZD1222 vaccination. Written as DNA, the CDR3 is TGCAGCGTTGAAGTACGGGGACAGGGAGGAAACACCTTC. Encoded protein: CSVEVRGQGGNTF.